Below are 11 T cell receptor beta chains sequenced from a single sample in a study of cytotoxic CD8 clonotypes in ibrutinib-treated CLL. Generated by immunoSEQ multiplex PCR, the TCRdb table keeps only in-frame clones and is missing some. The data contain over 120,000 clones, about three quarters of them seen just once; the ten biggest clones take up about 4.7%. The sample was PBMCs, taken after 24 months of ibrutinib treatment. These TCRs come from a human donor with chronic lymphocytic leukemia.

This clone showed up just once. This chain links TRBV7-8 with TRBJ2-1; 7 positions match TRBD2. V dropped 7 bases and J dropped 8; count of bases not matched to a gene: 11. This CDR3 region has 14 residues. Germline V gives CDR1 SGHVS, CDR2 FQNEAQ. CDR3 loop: CASKRDRRGDEQFF. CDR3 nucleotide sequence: TGTGCCAGCAAGCGGGACCGCCGGGGCGATGAGCAGTTCTTC.

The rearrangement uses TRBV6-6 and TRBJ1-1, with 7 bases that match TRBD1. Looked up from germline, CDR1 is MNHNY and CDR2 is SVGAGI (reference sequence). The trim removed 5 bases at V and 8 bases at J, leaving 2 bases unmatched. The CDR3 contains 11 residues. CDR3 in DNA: TGTGCCAGCAGTCCGGACAGGGAAGCTTTCTTT. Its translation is CASSPDREAFF.

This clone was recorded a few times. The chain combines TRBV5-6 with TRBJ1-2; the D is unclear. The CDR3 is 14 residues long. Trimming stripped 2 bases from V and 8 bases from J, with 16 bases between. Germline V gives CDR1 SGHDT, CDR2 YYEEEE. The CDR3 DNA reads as TGTGCCAGCAGCTTACTGACGAAGGGAGGAGGCTACACCTTC. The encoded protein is CASSLLTKGGGYTF.

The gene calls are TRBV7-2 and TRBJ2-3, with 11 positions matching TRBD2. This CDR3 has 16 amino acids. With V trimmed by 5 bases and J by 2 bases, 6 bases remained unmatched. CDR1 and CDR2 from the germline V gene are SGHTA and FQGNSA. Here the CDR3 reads CASSPRLAGPTDTQYF. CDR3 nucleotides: TGTGCCAGCAGCCCGCGACTAGCGGGGCCCACAGATACGCAGTATTTT.

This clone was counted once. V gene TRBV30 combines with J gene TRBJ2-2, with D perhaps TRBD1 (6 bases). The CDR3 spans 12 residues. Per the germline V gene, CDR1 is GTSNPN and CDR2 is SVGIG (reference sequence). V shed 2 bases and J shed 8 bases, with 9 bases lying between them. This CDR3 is CAWSPQGGELFF. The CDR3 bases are TGTGCCTGGAGTCCCCAGGGGGGGGAGCTGTTTTTT.

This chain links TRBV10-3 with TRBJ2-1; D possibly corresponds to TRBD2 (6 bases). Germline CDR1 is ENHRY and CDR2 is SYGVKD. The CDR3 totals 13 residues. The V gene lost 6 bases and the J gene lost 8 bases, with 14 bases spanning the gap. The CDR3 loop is CAIRPGLKDEQFF. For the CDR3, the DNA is TGTGCCATCAGGCCGGGACTCAAGGATGAGCAGTTCTTC.

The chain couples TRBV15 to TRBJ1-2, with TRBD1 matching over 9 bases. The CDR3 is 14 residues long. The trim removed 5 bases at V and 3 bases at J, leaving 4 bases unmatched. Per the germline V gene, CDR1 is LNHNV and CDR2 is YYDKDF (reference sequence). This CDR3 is CATSPQGAYYGYTF. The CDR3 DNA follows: TGTGCCACCAGCCCACAGGGGGCATACTATGGCTACACCTTC.

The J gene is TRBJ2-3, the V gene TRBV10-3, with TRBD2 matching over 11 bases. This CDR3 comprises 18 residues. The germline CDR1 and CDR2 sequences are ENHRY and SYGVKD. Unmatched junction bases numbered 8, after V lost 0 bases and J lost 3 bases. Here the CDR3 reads CAISESGALAGGTDTQYF. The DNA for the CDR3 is TGTGCCATCAGTGAGTCGGGGGCCCTAGCGGGAGGTACAGATACGCAGTATTTT.

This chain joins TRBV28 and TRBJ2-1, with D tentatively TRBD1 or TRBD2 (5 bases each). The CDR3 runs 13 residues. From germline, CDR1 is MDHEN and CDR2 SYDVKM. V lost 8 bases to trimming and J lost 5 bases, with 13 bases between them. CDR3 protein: CASGASGHNEQFF. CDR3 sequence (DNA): TGTGCCAGCGGGGCGAGCGGACACAATGAGCAGTTCTTC.

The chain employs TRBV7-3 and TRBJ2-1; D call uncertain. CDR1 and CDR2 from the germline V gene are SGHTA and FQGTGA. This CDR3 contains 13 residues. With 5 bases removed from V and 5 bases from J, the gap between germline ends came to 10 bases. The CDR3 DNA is TGTGCCAGCAGCCGCGGTTTTCACAATGAGCAGTTCTTC. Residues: CASSRGFHNEQFF.

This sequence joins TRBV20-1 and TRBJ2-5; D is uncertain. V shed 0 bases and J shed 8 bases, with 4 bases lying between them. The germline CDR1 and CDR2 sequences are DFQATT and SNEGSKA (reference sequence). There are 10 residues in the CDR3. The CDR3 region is CSARDVTQYF. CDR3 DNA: TGCAGTGCTAGAGATGTCACCCAGTACTTC.